The subject of this entry is one T cell receptor (beta chain). What it recognizes is unknown. Starting from genomic DNA, TCR beta CDR3 was amplified through two-round multiplex PCR. Primers specific to each TRBV and TRBJ gene were used in first-round PCR. TCRdb re-analysed the multiplex PCR reads in MiXCR, keeping a single row per CDR3 protein. This table holds around 13,000 distinct CDR3 sequences, 30% found once. There are 15 residues in the CDR3. Looked up from germline, CDR1 is MDHEN and CDR2 is SYDVKM. The V end was cut by 6 bases, the J end by 3 bases, with 16 bases between. This sample was included in a study of prognosis after radiotherapy for stage I lung cancer. General study findings and limits: Gene usage of TRBV and TRBJ reportedly differed between patients with and without metastases.

The V gene is TRBV28, the J gene TRBJ2-3; D is possibly TRBD1 or TRBD2 (5 bases each). The material was PBMCs, obtained before or after stereotactic body radiation therapy (not recorded which). This sequence was found in a donor aged 50 or older with non-small cell lung cancer. The CDR3 DNA reads as TGTGCCAGCAGAGAAGAGGGGAGAATAACAGATACGCAGTATTTT. Translating it yields CASREEGRITDTQYF. Full variable domain (remainder filled in from reference TRBV28 and TRBJ2-3): DVKVTQSSRYLVKRTGEKVFLECVQDMDHENMFWYRQDPGLGLRLIYFSYDVKMKEKGDIPEGYSVSREKKERFSLILESASTNQTSMYLCASREEGRITDTQYFGPGTRLTVL.